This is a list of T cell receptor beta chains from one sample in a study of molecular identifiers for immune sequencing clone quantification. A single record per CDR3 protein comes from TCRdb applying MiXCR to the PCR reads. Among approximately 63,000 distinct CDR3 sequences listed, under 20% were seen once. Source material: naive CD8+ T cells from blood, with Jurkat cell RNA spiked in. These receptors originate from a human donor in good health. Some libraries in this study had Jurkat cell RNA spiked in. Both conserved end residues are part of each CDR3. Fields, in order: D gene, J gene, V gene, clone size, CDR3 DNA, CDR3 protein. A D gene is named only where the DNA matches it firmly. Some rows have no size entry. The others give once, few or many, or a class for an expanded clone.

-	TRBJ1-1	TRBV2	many	TGTGCCAGCAGTCCGTCGGGGGAGGGGACTGAAGCTTTCTTT	CASSPSGEGTEAFF
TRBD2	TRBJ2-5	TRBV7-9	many	TGTGCCAGCAGCTTACCCCAGGCTAGCGGGGAAGAGACCCAGTACTTC	CASSLPQASGEETQYF
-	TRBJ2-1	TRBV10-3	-	TGTGCCACCCGAATTAGCCTCAATGAGCAGCTCTTC	CATRISLNEQLF
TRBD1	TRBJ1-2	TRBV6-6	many	TGTGCCAGCAGTTATACTTTTACGGGACAGGGGGCGTCTAACTATGGCTACACCTTC	CASSYTFTGQGASNYGYTF
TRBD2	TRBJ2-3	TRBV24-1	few	TGTGCCACCAGTCTAGCGGAGGGGGATACGCAGTATTTT	CATSLAEGDTQYF
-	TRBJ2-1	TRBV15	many	TGTGCCACCAGCAGAGATGGGGGGGACATAGGGGACAATGAGCAGTTCTTC	CATSRDGGDIGDNEQFF
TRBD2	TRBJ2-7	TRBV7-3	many	TGTGCCAGCAGCTTAGGGGTTGGGACTAGACTCTCCGAGCAGTACTTC	CASSLGVGTRLSEQYF
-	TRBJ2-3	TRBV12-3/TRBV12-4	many	TGTGCCAGCAGTTTAAGTTTTGGCACAGATACGCAGTATTTT	CASSLSFGTDTQYF
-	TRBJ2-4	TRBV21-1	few	TGTGCCAGCAGCACCATCGACCGGGCCAAGGAACGGAGCATTCAGTACTTC	CASSTIDRAKERSIQYF
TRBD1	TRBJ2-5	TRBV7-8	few	TGTGCCAGCAGCCGAGACAGGGCACCGATACAGACCCAGTACTTC	CASSRDRAPIQTQYF
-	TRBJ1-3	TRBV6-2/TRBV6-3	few	TGTGCCAGCAGCCCGTTTGGAACTGGAAACACCATATATTTT	CASSPFGTGNTIYF
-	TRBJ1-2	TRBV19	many	TGTGCCAGTAGTGCCGGGATCCTCCTTCCCGGCTACACCTTC	CASSAGILLPGYTF
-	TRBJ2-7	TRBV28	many	TGTGCCAGCAGCTCCTTGTCCCACGAGCAGTACTTC	CASSSLSHEQYF
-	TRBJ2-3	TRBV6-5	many	TGTGCCAGCAGCATGACCGACTACTATTCTAGCACAGATACGCAGTATTTT	CASSMTDYYSSTDTQYF
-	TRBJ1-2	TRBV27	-	TGTGCCAGCAGTTTCACAGGGATTTCTGGCTACACCTTC	CASSFTGISGYTF
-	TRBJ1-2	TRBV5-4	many	TGTGCCAGCAGCTTGACAGGGCAGTATGGCTACACCTTC	CASSLTGQYGYTF
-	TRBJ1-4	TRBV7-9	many	TGTGCCAGCAGCGCAACCGGGACATGGGGTGAAAAACTGTTTTTT	CASSATGTWGEKLFF
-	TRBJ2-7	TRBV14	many	TGTGCCAGCAGCAGCACCGCAGGGCGGTCGGACCGCGAGCAGTACTTC	CASSSTAGRSDREQYF
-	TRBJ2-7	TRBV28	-	TGTGCCAGCAGGGGATGGTCACCTACCTACGAGCAGTACTTC	CASRGWSPTYEQYF
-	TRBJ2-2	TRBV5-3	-	TGTGCCAGCAGCCTACTCTTGGCCGGGGAGCTGTTTTTT	CASSLLLAGELFF
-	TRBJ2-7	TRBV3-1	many	TGTGCCAGCAGCCAAGATGGGGCAGATTACTACGAGCAGTACTTC	CASSQDGADYYEQYF
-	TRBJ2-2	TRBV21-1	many	TGTGCCAGCAGCATGACTACCGGGACTAGACTTCCTCCGGGCACCGGGGAGCTGTTTTTT	CASSMTTGTRLPPGTGELFF
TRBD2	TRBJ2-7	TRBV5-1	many	TGCGCCAGCAGCTATGGTAGCGGGAACTACGAGCAGTACTTC	CASSYGSGNYEQYF
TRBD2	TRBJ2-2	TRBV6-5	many	TGTGCCAGCAGTTACGAGCCTAGCGGCGCCGGGGAGCTGTTTTTT	CASSYEPSGAGELFF
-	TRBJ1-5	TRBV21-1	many	TGTGCCAGCAGCAAAGTCGGGGGTGAGGATCAGCCCCAGCATTTT	CASSKVGGEDQPQHF
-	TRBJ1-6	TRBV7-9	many	TGTGCCAGCAGTCGGGACAACTATAATTCACCCCTCCACTTT	CASSRDNYNSPLHF
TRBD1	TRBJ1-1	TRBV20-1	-	TGCAGTGCTAGAGGCAGGGGGAGAACTGAAGCTTTCTTT	CSARGRGRTEAFF
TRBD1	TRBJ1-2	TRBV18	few	TGTGCCAGCTCACCGACGTATATCGGGACAGTGAACTATGGCTACACCTTC	CASSPTYIGTVNYGYTF
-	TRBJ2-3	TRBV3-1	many	TGTGCCAGCAGCCAAGATCTGGGTCTGGACCCAGATACGCAGTATTTT	CASSQDLGLDPDTQYF
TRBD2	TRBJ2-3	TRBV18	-	TGTGCCAGCTCACTGGCGGGAGGGGTCACAGATACGCAGTATTTT	CASSLAGGVTDTQYF
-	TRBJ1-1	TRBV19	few	TGTGCCAGTAGTATAACGCGACGGAACGCTGAAGCTTTCTTT	CASSITRRNAEAFF
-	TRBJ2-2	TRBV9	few	TGTGCCAGCAGCGTAGTAGGGGCCGGGGAGCTGTTTTTT	CASSVVGAGELFF
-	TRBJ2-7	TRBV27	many	TGTGCCAGCAGTCCCCGAATTACGGTCAGCCACGAGCAGTACTTC	CASSPRITVSHEQYF
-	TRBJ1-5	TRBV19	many	TGTGCCAGTAGTATAATAGGCACACTCAGTAATCAGCCCCAGCATTTT	CASSIIGTLSNQPQHF
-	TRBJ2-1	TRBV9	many	TGTGCCAGCAGCGTAGATAGACTGAGCTCCTACAATGAGCAGTTCTTC	CASSVDRLSSYNEQFF
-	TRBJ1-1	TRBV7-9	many	TGTGCCAGCAGCCGAACATTGAACACTGAAGCTTTCTTT	CASSRTLNTEAFF